Sequencing of this TCR beta chain was carried out in a study of T-cell reconstitution after alpha-beta-depleted transplantation in children. There are many counts of this clonotype. Using unique molecular identifiers, the investigators prepared the TCRbeta library. One entry per CDR3 protein, called by TCRdb with MiXCR from the PCR reads. The profile shows 700,000 or so distinct CDR3 sequences, roughly 13% of them singletons. This receptor was identified in a girl aged 2-15 years with congenital amegakaryocytic thrombocytopenia, due to receive a stem cell transplant. Sequencing was performed on PBMCs, taken before TCRalphabeta/CD19-depleted stem cell transplant.

CDR3 region: CSARSWTTSGSGIDTQYF. In DNA form, the CDR3 reads TGCAGTGCTAGATCCTGGACCACTAGCGGGAGCGGGATAGATACGCAGTATTTT. The chain employs TRBV20-1 and TRBJ2-3, with 11 bases matching TRBD2. This CDR3 region has 18 residues. CDR1 and CDR2 (germline): DFQATT, SNEGSKA (reference sequence). After removal of 2 bases from V and 5 bases from J, the junction contained 15 bases not matched to a gene.